Below are 32 T cell receptor beta chains sequenced from a single sample in a study of control samples from healthy donors and cancer patients. Clones were sequenced by immunoSEQ multiplex PCR, and TCRdb holds only the in-frame ones, with some missing. The sample records approximately 40,000 clones, 80% to 95% being singletons. The sample consisted of blood. The receptors were sampled from a woman aged 45-65 years in good health.

The V and J genes are TRBV5-1 and TRBJ1-2, with 8 bases matching TRBD1. Trimming at V came to 4 bases and at J to 5 bases, leaving 7 bases not matched to a gene. The germline V gene has CDR1 SGHRS and CDR2 YFSETQ. The CDR3 is 14 residues long. Here the CDR3 DNA reads TGCGCCAGCAGCGTGAATCAGGGGGCGTATGGCTACACCTTC. It yields the protein CASSVNQGAYGYTF.

CDR3 in amino acids: CASSSNPAGVANTGELFF. In nucleotides, the CDR3 is TGCGCCAGCAGCTCCAACCCAGCGGGGGTCGCGAACACCGGGGAGCTGTTTTTT. The V and J genes are TRBV5-1 and TRBJ2-2; 8 bases match TRBD2. The CDR3 length is 18 residues. The V gene's germline CDR1 is SGHRS and CDR2 YFSETQ. With V trimmed by 3 bases and J by 0 bases, 10 bases remained unmatched. The complete variable domain, with remaining parts taken from reference TRBV5-1 and TRBJ2-2, reads KAGVTQTPRYLIKTRGQQVTLSCSPISGHRSVSWYQQTPGQGLQFLFEYFSETQRNKGNFPGRFSGRQFSNSRSEMNVSTLELGDSALYLCASSSNPAGVANTGELFFGEGSRLTVL.

This chain uses TRBV30 with TRBJ1-1; D is possibly TRBD1 (6 bases). Germline values: CDR1 GTSNPN, CDR2 SVGIG (reference sequence). CDR3 length: 14 amino acids. Trimming shortened V by 4 bases and J by 2 bases, and 14 bases separated the two germline ends. This CDR3 reads CAWNRGTLNTEAFF. The CDR3 nucleotides are TGTGCCTGGAATCGGGGGACACTAAACACTGAAGCTTTCTTT.

The chain links TRBV19 to TRBJ1-2; D is ambiguous. The CDR3 runs to 12 residues. Trimming cost V 2 bases and J 9 bases, with 10 bases left between them. Germline CDR1 is LNHDA and CDR2 is SQIVND (reference sequence). The CDR3 nucleotides are TGTGCCAGTAGTATACAGTATTGGAGCTACACCTTC. Its translation: CASSIQYWSYTF.

V usage is TRBV13 and J usage is TRBJ2-2, with 8 nucleotides matching TRBD2. This CDR3 comprises 18 residues. Germline V lookup: CDR1 PRHDT, CDR2 FYEKMQ (reference sequence). After removal of 2 bases from V and 1 base from J, the junction contained 9 bases not matched to a gene. The CDR3 region has the DNA TGTGCCAGCAGCTTATTTTCTCGCGGGGGGAAGAACACCGGGGAGCTGTTTTTT. Encoded protein: CASSLFSRGGKNTGELFF.

V gene TRBV10-3 combines with J gene TRBJ2-5, with 8 bases lining up with TRBD2. Germline loops: CDR1 ENHRY, CDR2 SYGVKD. This CDR3 is built from 16 residues. J lost 3 bases, V lost 5 bases, and 11 bases had no gene match. In nucleotides, the CDR3 is TGTGCCATCAGTCCTTTCCTAGCGGGTAAGGAAGAGACCCAGTACTTC. Translating it yields CAISPFLAGKEETQYF.

This clone was counted only a few times. CDR3 in amino acids: CASSQEDRGDGYTF. CDR3 nucleotides: TGCGCCAGCAGCCAAGAGGACAGAGGCGATGGCTACACCTTC. The V call is TRBV4-3, the J call TRBJ1-2; maybe TRBD1 (6 bases). Looked up from germline, CDR1 is LGHNA and CDR2 is YSLEER. CDR3 length equals 14 residues. The V and J ends lost 0 bases and 6 bases respectively, with 11 bases between them.

For this clone: The junction shows a germline mismatch at one end, possibly a read error. The V and J genes are TRBV18 and TRBJ2-5; possible D gene TRBD1, 6 bases. This CDR3 is 13 amino acids long. The germline CDR1 and CDR2 sequences are KGHSH and LQKENI. CDR3 region: CASSPRTEEAQYF. The CDR3 bases are TGTGCCAGCTCACCTAGGACAGAAGAGGCCCAGTACTTC.

The J gene is TRBJ1-1, the V gene TRBV19; possible D gene TRBD1, 5 bases. The CDR3 totals 15 residues. The V end lost 4 bases, the J end lost 4 bases, and 16 bases lay between the germline ends. From germline, CDR1 is LNHDA and CDR2 SQIVND (reference sequence). The CDR3, as DNA: TGTGCCAGTAGTAGGGACCTGGGGAGGGTCACTGAAGCTTTCTTT. Translated: CASSRDLGRVTEAFF. The full variable domain, completed using reference TRBV19 and TRBJ1-1, is DGGITQSPKYLFRKEGQNVTLSCEQNLNHDAMYWYRQDPGQGLRLIYYSQIVNDFQKGDIAEGYSVSREKKESFPLTVTSAQKNPTAFYLCASSRDLGRVTEAFFGQGTRLTVV.

In this sample, this clone turned up once. This chain joins TRBV5-1 and TRBJ1-1, with 8 bases fitting TRBD1. In germline, CDR1 is SGHRS, CDR2 YFSETQ. This CDR3 has 16 amino acids. J gave up 4 bases and V 0 bases, and 8 bases lay outside the gene matches. The CDR3 region is CASSLGQGAGSTEAFF. As DNA, the CDR3 is TGCGCCAGCAGCTTGGGGCAGGGGGCAGGGAGCACTGAAGCTTTCTTT.

The chain carries TRBV25-1 and TRBJ2-3; 9 bases agree with TRBD1. There are 16 residues in the CDR3. J gave up 1 base and V 5 bases, and 7 bases lay outside the gene matches. CDR1 and CDR2 (germline): MGHDK, SYGVNS. CDR3 nucleotides: TGTGCCAGCAGTCAAACAGGGGGCGGCGGCACAGATACGCAGTATTTT. Encoded protein: CASSQTGGGGTDTQYF.

The gene calls are TRBV28 and TRBJ1-2, with D possibly TRBD1 on 6 matching bases. The CDR3 is 14 residues long. V dropped 6 bases and J dropped 9 bases, with 20 bases sitting between them. Germline CDR1 and CDR2: MDHEN and SYDVKM. The CDR3 spells CASRNHEGGPSYTF. The CDR3, as DNA: TGTGCCAGCAGGAACCACGAGGGGGGTCCTAGCTACACCTTC.

The chain is built from TRBV5-4 and TRBJ1-4; 7 bases match TRBD1. Trimming at V came to 4 bases and at J to 4 bases, leaving 7 bases not matched to a gene. Germline V CDR1 and CDR2: SGHNT, YYREEE (reference sequence). The CDR3 contains 15 residues. The CDR3 bases are TGTGCCAGCAGCCCCGGACAGGCGATTAATGAAAAACTGTTTTTT. Amino acid sequence: CASSPGQAINEKLFF.

This sequence joins TRBV27 and TRBJ2-1, with 12 nucleotides matching TRBD2. The CDR3 extends over 16 amino acids. The junction had 10 bases not matched to a gene; V was cut back by 5 bases and J by 8 bases. The germline gives CDR1 MNHEY, CDR2 SMNVEV (reference sequence). CDR3 sequence (DNA): TGTGCCAGCAGTGCGACTAGCGGGGGATCAAGGGATGAGCAGTTCTTC. Its protein product is CASSATSGGSRDEQFF.

The CDR3, as DNA: TGTGCAAGTCGCTTAGTGGCGGAGACCCAGTACTTC. This encodes CASRLVAETQYF. The chain links TRBV12-2 to TRBJ2-5. TRBV12-2 corresponds to a pseudogene. The CDR3 has 12 amino acids.

The rearrangement uses TRBV27 and TRBJ2-5; D ambiguous. V lost 4 bases and J lost 1, with 7 bases in between. Germline V gives CDR1 MNHEY, CDR2 SMNVEV (reference sequence). The CDR3 is 13 residues long. The CDR3 loop is CASSSVLQETQYF. The CDR3 nucleotides read TGTGCCAGCAGTTCTGTGCTCCAAGAGACCCAGTACTTC.

V gene TRBV5-6 combines with J gene TRBJ1-2; tentative D call: TRBD1 (5 bases). Germline CDR1 SGHDT, CDR2 YYEEEE. V was shortened by 3 bases and J by 4 bases, with 13 bases between the two germline ends. This CDR3 spans 14 amino acids. CDR3 nucleotides: TGTGCCAGCAGCTGGACGGGACCTGGCTATGGCTACACCTTC. Its protein product is CASSWTGPGYGYTF.

The V call is TRBV7-2, the J call TRBJ2-3; 9 bases align to TRBD2. The length of the CDR3 is 15 residues. The V and J ends lost 2 bases and 3 bases, in that order; junction bases with no gene match: 3. CDR1 is SGHTA, CDR2 FQGNSA, per germline. This chain's CDR3 is CASSLRGGGTDTQYF. CDR3 nucleotides: TGTGCCAGCAGCTTACGCGGGGGGGGTACAGATACGCAGTATTTT. Combining the CDR3 with reference TRBV7-2 and TRBJ2-3 gives the whole variable domain GAGVSQSPSNKVTEKGKDVELRCDPISGHTALYWYRQSLGQGLEFLIYFQGNSAPDKSGLPSDRFSAERTGGSVSTLTIQRTQQEDSAVYLCASSLRGGGTDTQYFGPGTRLTVL.

The chain is built from TRBV6-6 and TRBJ1-2; possibly TRBD1 for D (6 bases). Germline CDR1 and CDR2: MNHNY and SVGAGI (reference sequence). The CDR3 is 13 residues long. V lost 6 bases to trimming and J lost 5 bases, with 13 bases between them. The CDR3 reads CASSAQGGYGYTF. The CDR3 coding sequence is TGTGCCAGCAGCGCACAGGGAGGATATGGCTACACCTTC.

This sequence joins TRBV2 and TRBJ1-2, with 10 positions matching TRBD1. The CDR3 length is 13 residues. Looked up from germline, CDR1 is SNHLY and CDR2 is FYNNEI. Losses at the gene ends were 6 bases for V and 6 bases for J; bases not matched to a gene: 4. Here the CDR3 reads CASRKGTGDGYTF. The CDR3 bases are TGTGCCAGCAGGAAGGGGACAGGGGATGGCTACACCTTC.

This chain uses TRBV3-1 (or the pseudogene TRBV3-2) with TRBJ2-3; 15 nucleotides agree with TRBD2. With 4 bases clipped from V and 2 bases from J, the junction kept 7 bases outside the gene matches. The CDR3 consists of 18 residues. CDR1 LGHDT and CDR2 YNNKEL come from the germline V gene (reference sequence). CDR3 in DNA: TGTGCCAGCAGCCTCGGGACTAGCGGGGGGCGGTCCACAGATACGCAGTATTTT. Translated: CASSLGTSGGRSTDTQYF.

The genes are TRBV5-6 and TRBJ1-2, with D maybe TRBD1 (5 bases). Trimming shortened V by 6 bases and J by 3 bases, and 15 bases separated the two germline ends. This CDR3 has 14 amino acids. Looked up from germline, CDR1 is SGHDT and CDR2 is YYEEEE. CDR3 DNA sequence: TGTGCCAGCACCAACCCCGGGGGAGACTATGGCTACACCTTC. As protein: CASTNPGGDYGYTF.

The chain combines TRBV5-1 with TRBJ1-6, with unresolved D. Per the germline V gene, CDR1 is SGHRS and CDR2 is YFSETQ. Trimming removed 5 bases from V and 8 bases from J, with 11 bases in between. There are 13 residues in the CDR3. The CDR3 DNA is TGCGCCAGCAGAAAGGGTACGGATTCACCCCTCCACTTT. Translation: CASRKGTDSPLHF.

This chain joins TRBV7-8 and TRBJ2-5; 12 bases map to TRBD2. From germline, CDR1 is SGHVS and CDR2 FQNEAQ. The CDR3 totals 17 residues. V was clipped by 5 bases and J by 2 bases; unmatched bases: 9. The CDR3 protein is CASSPSGGAFQQETQYF. In nucleotides, the CDR3 is TGTGCCAGCAGCCCTAGCGGGGGGGCTTTCCAGCAAGAGACCCAGTACTTC. Supplemented by reference TRBV7-8 and TRBJ2-5, the full variable domain reads GAGVSQSPRYKVAKRGQDVALRCDPISGHVSLFWYQQALGQGPEFLTYFQNEAQLDKSGLPSDRFFAERPEGSVSTLKIQRTQQEDSAVYLCASSPSGGAFQQETQYFGPGTRLLVL.

The chain is built from TRBV5-4 and TRBJ2-7; 7 bases map to TRBD1. J gave up 0 bases and V 4 bases, and 10 bases lay outside the gene matches. Germline CDR1 SGHNT, CDR2 YYREEE (reference sequence). This CDR3 is built from 16 residues. This CDR3 is CASSPKDRPLSYEQYF. The CDR3 DNA reads TGTGCCAGCAGCCCGAAGGACAGGCCCCTCTCCTACGAGCAGTACTTC.

The chain employs TRBV20-1 and TRBJ2-7; the D gene is possibly TRBD1 (5 bases). Trimming took off 4 bases at V and 5 bases at J, with 9 bases between the two ends. Germline CDR1 is DFQATT and CDR2 is SNEGSKA (reference sequence). This CDR3 contains 11 residues. CDR3 in amino acids: CSAKGRDEQYF. The CDR3 DNA sequence: TGCAGTGCTAAGGGCAGGGACGAGCAGTACTTC.

The chain has TRBV7-2 and TRBJ2-7; D gene unclear. CDR3 size: 12 residues. Germline V gene data show CDR1 as SGHTA and CDR2 as FQGNSA. Trimming removed 3 bases at V and 4 bases at J, with 7 bases between. The CDR3 coding sequence is TGTGCCAGCAGCTTTCTCCCGTACGAGCAGTACTTC. Protein product: CASSFLPYEQYF.

The chain joins TRBV6-1 to TRBJ2-2; 8 nucleotides match TRBD2. Germline V gives CDR1 MNHNS, CDR2 SASEGT. V lost 4 bases and J lost 5; bases outside the gene matches: 12. The CDR3 sequence is 17 residues long. CDR3 bases: TGTGCCAGCAGTGTGTCGGGGGGGCTTTTGGGTACCGGGGAGCTGTTTTTT. Residues: CASSVSGGLLGTGELFF.

This chain uses TRBV5-6 with TRBJ2-1, with 7 bases fitting TRBD1. V dropped 4 bases and J dropped 10; count of bases not matched to a gene: 11. This CDR3 is 14 amino acids long. Germline loops: CDR1 SGHDT, CDR2 YYEEEE. In DNA form, the CDR3 reads TGTGCCAGCAGCGGAGACAGGGTGGGAGTGGAGCAGTTCTTC. Translating gives CASSGDRVGVEQFF.

This clone was counted a single time. This sequence joins TRBV11-2 and TRBJ1-1; the match to TRBD1 covers 7 bases. The CDR3 spans 14 residues. Germline CDR1 and CDR2: SGHAT and FQNNGV. The junction had 5 bases not matched to a gene; V was cut back by 6 bases and J by 1 base. The CDR3 DNA is TGTGCCAGCAGGGCCGGGACAGCGAACACTGAAGCTTTCTTT. It translates to CASRAGTANTEAFF.

This clone has just one count. The rearrangement joins TRBV7-9 to TRBJ1-1, with unresolved D. V lost 2 bases to trimming and J lost 1 base, with 5 bases between them. The CDR3 length is 13 residues. Germline CDR1 is SEHNR and CDR2 is FQNEAQ (reference sequence). The CDR3 DNA follows: TGTGCCAGCAGCTTAAAGGCGAACACTGAAGCTTTCTTT. Amino acid sequence: CASSLKANTEAFF.

The V call is TRBV7-2, the J call TRBJ1-2; tentative D call: TRBD1 (6 bases). The length of the CDR3 is 16 residues. Germline V gene data show CDR1 as SGHTA and CDR2 as FQGNSA. Trimming removed 1 base at V and 1 base at J, with 13 bases between. Written as DNA, the CDR3 is TGTGCCAGCAGCTTAGGAGGGGGGCAGGGTAACTATGGCTACACCTTC. This codes for CASSLGGGQGNYGYTF.